The 14 T cell receptor beta chains below all came from one sample that was sequenced in a study of cytomegalovirus exposure and HLA in healthy donors. The study ran its PCR with 60 Vbeta and 13 Jbeta primers. Repertoires were generated with immunoSEQ multiplex PCR, while TCRdb's copy carries only in-frame clones and drops some. This table has 150,000 to 200,000 clones, approximately 81% appearing once. The sequenced sample was PBMCs. These receptor sequences come from a boy aged 2 to 10 in good health and CMV-seronegative.

The V gene is TRBV5-6, the J gene TRBJ1-2; 7 bases match TRBD1. Unmatched junction bases numbered 6, after V lost 3 bases and J lost 4 bases. The CDR3 totals 14 residues. Germline assignment: CDR1 SGHDT and CDR2 YYEEEE. Here the CDR3 reads CASSSTGEPYGYTF. The DNA of the CDR3 is TGTGCCAGCAGCTCAACAGGGGAACCCTATGGCTACACCTTC.

The rearrangement uses TRBV25-1 and TRBJ2-3; 13 positions agree with TRBD2. The CDR3 loop spans 16 amino acids. From germline, CDR1 is MGHDK and CDR2 SYGVNS. V lost 2 bases and J lost 5; bases outside the gene matches: 4. The CDR3 nucleotides read TGTGCCAGCAGTGAAGGACTAGCGGGAGTTCGAGATACGCAGTATTTT. It is translated as CASSEGLAGVRDTQYF.

This rearrangement joins TRBV7-3 to TRBJ2-3, with 8 bases lining up with TRBD2. Per the germline V gene, CDR1 is SGHTA and CDR2 is FQGTGA. CDR3 size: 16 residues. Trimming took 1 base from V and 0 from J; bases not matched to a gene: 3. CDR3 in DNA: TGTGCCAGCAGCTTAAGGGCTAGCGGGAGCACAGATACGCAGTATTTT. This encodes CASSLRASGSTDTQYF.

In DNA, the CDR3 is TGTGCCACCAGCAGAGATTCGGCACTAGCGGGGCCCCACAATGAGCAGTTCTTC. Translating gives CATSRDSALAGPHNEQFF. V usage is TRBV15 and J usage is TRBJ2-1, with 10 nucleotides matching TRBD2. The CDR3 sequence is 18 residues long. The germline V gene encodes CDR1 LNHNV and CDR2 YYDKDF (reference sequence). Losses at the gene ends were 0 bases for V and 5 bases for J; bases not matched to a gene: 10.

V and J are TRBV25-1 and TRBJ2-7, with a tentative D call TRBD2 (5 bases). The CDR3 sequence is 14 residues long. Germline-derived CDR1 and CDR2 are MGHDK and SYGVNS. V dropped 5 bases and J dropped 6 bases, with 17 bases sitting between them. The CDR3 nucleotides are TGTGCCAGCAGTAAACCGGGGTTCGAGGGCGAGCAGTACTTC. Its translation is CASSKPGFEGEQYF.

V is TRBV18 and J is TRBJ2-7, with 11 positions matching TRBD2. The CDR3 sequence is 14 residues long. V dropped 5 bases and J dropped 2; count of bases not matched to a gene: 2. CDR1 is KGHSH, CDR2 LQKENI, per germline. CDR3 coding DNA: TGTGCCAGCTCAGGGACTAGCGGACCCTACGAGCAGTACTTC. Translated, it gives CASSGTSGPYEQYF.

This clone occurred once. The chain recombines TRBV2 with TRBJ2-7; 7 nucleotides align to TRBD1. Germline V gene data show CDR1 as SNHLY and CDR2 as FYNNEI. The CDR3 covers 14 residues. V lost 7 bases and J lost 0; bases outside the gene matches: 6. The CDR3 sequence: CASTGTVISYEQYF. CDR3 coding DNA: TGTGCCAGCACAGGGACAGTAATCTCCTACGAGCAGTACTTC.

Only a few counts were recorded for this clone. This sequence joins TRBV4-2 and TRBJ2-3; D not certain. V was shortened by 1 base and J by 2 bases, with 13 bases between the two germline ends. CDR3 size: 16 residues. Germline lookup yields CDR1 LGHNA and CDR2 YNFKEQ. CDR3 sequence reads: CASSQASTDTTDTQYF. The CDR3 nucleotides read TGTGCCAGCAGCCAAGCCTCCACAGATACCACAGATACGCAGTATTTT.

In its sample, this clone was seen a few times. The V and J genes are TRBV19 and TRBJ1-2; 10 positions agree with TRBD1. The CDR3 is made up of 16 amino acids. The J segment lost 4 bases and the V segment lost 3 bases, leaving 8 bases of the junction unmatched. Germline CDR1 is LNHDA and CDR2 is SQIVND (reference sequence). CDR3 sequence (DNA): TGTGCCAGTAGTATTCTCGGGACAGGGGTTGGCTATGGCTACACCTTC. Translation: CASSILGTGVGYGYTF.

The V and J genes are TRBV19 and TRBJ1-1; 10 bases align to TRBD1. The CDR3 spans 16 residues. The trim removed 8 bases at V and 1 base at J, leaving 10 bases unmatched. CDR1 is LNHDA, CDR2 SQIVND, per germline (reference sequence). DNA of the CDR3: TGTGCCAGTTTGACCGGGACAGGGGTCCGGAACACTGAAGCTTTCTTT. Translated: CASLTGTGVRNTEAFF. The full variable domain, with the rest looked up from reference TRBV19 and TRBJ1-1, is DGGITQSPKYLFRKEGQNVTLSCEQNLNHDAMYWYRQDPGQGLRLIYYSQIVNDFQKGDIAEGYSVSREKKESFPLTVTSAQKNPTAFYLCASLTGTGVRNTEAFFGQGTRLTVV.

The V call is TRBV6-4, the J call TRBJ1-2, with TRBD1 identical over 7 bases. Trimming at V came to 5 bases and at J to 3 bases, leaving 6 bases not matched to a gene. This CDR3 contains 14 residues. Germline CDR1 MRHNA, CDR2 SNTAGT. CDR3 loop: CASSPTTGDYGYTF. Here the CDR3 DNA reads TGTGCCAGCAGTCCGACTACAGGGGACTATGGCTACACCTTC.

The rearrangement joins TRBV2 to TRBJ2-3, with D uncertain. Germline V gene data show CDR1 as SNHLY and CDR2 as FYNNEI. The CDR3 spans 14 residues. Trimming shortened V by 6 bases and J by 1 base, and 11 bases separated the two germline ends. The CDR3 coding sequence is TGTGCCAGCAGCCTTAGAGTGGGCACAGATACGCAGTATTTT. Its protein product is CASSLRVGTDTQYF.

The chain combines TRBV15 with TRBJ2-1; tentatively, D is TRBD2 (7 bases). Between the trimmed V and J ends, which lost 5 bases and 5 bases, there was a span of 22 bases. In germline, CDR1 is LNHNV, CDR2 YYDKDF (reference sequence). There are 17 residues in the CDR3. CDR3 in amino acids: CATSGHLWGRGNNEQFF. For the CDR3, the DNA is TGTGCCACCAGCGGACACTTATGGGGGCGGGGGAACAATGAGCAGTTCTTC.

The V gene is TRBV6-5, the J gene TRBJ2-2; TRBD1 matches at 9 bases. With V trimmed by 5 bases and J by 6 bases, 7 bases remained unmatched. Germline lookup yields CDR1 MNHEY and CDR2 SVGAGI. The CDR3 sequence is 15 residues long. In DNA form, the CDR3 reads TGTGCCAGCAGTACGCGACAGGGGGAAGCCGGGGAGCTGTTTTTT. Translated, it gives CASSTRQGEAGELFF.